The T cell receptor (beta chain) described here comes from a study of naive and memory T cell subsets. Study observations and caveats: Expression changes during T cell differentiation may affect RNA-based TCR counts.

CD8 T cells were positively selected from what remained after CD4 positive selection. An equimolar mix of two oligonucleotides served as the beta constant-region primer for TRBC1 and TRBC2. Nested alpha and beta constant-region primers with the SP2 primer drove four PCR rounds on ligated cDNA. TCRdb re-called the UMI-ligation and nested PCR reads through MiXCR, storing one row per CDR3 protein. The table records roughly 91,000 distinct CDR3 sequences, about an eighth of them present only once. The CDR3 runs 14 residues. Deletions cut 7 bases from V and 10 bases from J, with 23 bases between. CDR1 is SQVTM and CDR2 is ANQGSEA in the germline V gene. This clonotype was observed many times. The target antigen is unknown.

Sequencing was done on a sample of central memory CD4+ T cells from blood. The chain links TRBV29-1 to TRBJ2-1; no firm D call. The TCR sequence derives from a human donor in good health. The CDR3 sequence is CSATYWVGVVEQFF. The CDR3, as DNA: TGCAGCGCAACCTACTGGGTTGGGGTAGTAGAGCAGTTCTTC.